Listed below are T cell receptor beta chains from one sample, sequenced in a study of identical twins. TCRdb passed the 5' RACE reads through MiXCR, listing each CDR3 protein once. The top ten hold about 0.99% of the sample, which has about 520,000 distinct CDR3 sequences, roughly 21% seen once. These records were also assigned to another study, of T cells expressing NK-cell markers.

The sample taken for sequencing was CD4+ T cells sorted from blood. These receptors were obtained from a woman under 30 in good health. Both conserved end residues are part of each CDR3. The D gene is left open where the match is weak. Size tells how often a clone was seen (once, few, many) or the class of an expanded clone, and some rows leave it out.

j_gene: TRBJ1-6; v_gene: TRBV11-1; d_gene: -; abundance: few; CDR3aa: CASSLALGSDFSSYNSPLHF; CDR3nt: TGTGCCAGCAGCTTAGCGTTGGGCTCGGATTTCAGCTCCTATAATTCACCCCTCCACTTT
j_gene: TRBJ2-3; v_gene: TRBV10-3; d_gene: TRBD1; abundance: -; CDR3aa: CAIRVQGSTDTQYF; CDR3nt: TGTGCCATCAGGGTACAGGGGAGCACAGATACGCAGTATTTT
j_gene: TRBJ2-5; v_gene: TRBV20-1; d_gene: TRBD2; abundance: -; CDR3aa: CSARDYGGAAETQYF; CDR3nt: TGCAGTGCTAGAGATTACGGGGGGGCCGCAGAGACCCAGTACTTC
j_gene: TRBJ2-5; v_gene: TRBV6-6; d_gene: -; abundance: few; CDR3aa: CASKRAGETQYF; CDR3nt: TGTGCCAGCAAAAGGGCCGGAGAGACCCAGTACTTC
j_gene: TRBJ1-1; v_gene: TRBV6-1; d_gene: -; abundance: few; CDR3aa: CATKGTLNTEAFF; CDR3nt: TGTGCCACCAAAGGGACACTGAACACTGAAGCTTTCTTT
j_gene: TRBJ2-7; v_gene: TRBV20-1; d_gene: TRBD2; abundance: -; CDR3aa: CSASRAGVPEQYF; CDR3nt: TGCAGTGCTAGCCGGGCGGGAGTCCCCGAGCAGTACTTC
j_gene: TRBJ2-2; v_gene: TRBV7-2; d_gene: -; abundance: few; CDR3aa: CASSLGGYFTGELFF; CDR3nt: TGTGCCAGCAGCTTAGGGGGATACTTCACCGGGGAGCTGTTTTTT
j_gene: TRBJ2-1; v_gene: TRBV7-6; d_gene: -; abundance: few; CDR3aa: CASSLLAELYNEQFF; CDR3nt: TGTGCCAGCAGCTTATTGGCGGAGTTATACAATGAGCAGTTCTTC
j_gene: TRBJ1-5; v_gene: TRBV20-1; d_gene: TRBD1; abundance: -; CDR3aa: CSAATTGGRNQPQHF; CDR3nt: TGCAGTGCCGCCACTACAGGGGGCCGGAATCAGCCCCAGCATTTT
j_gene: TRBJ2-3; v_gene: TRBV29-1; d_gene: -; abundance: few; CDR3aa: CSVGKTAPTDTQYF; CDR3nt: TGCAGCGTTGGGAAAACGGCCCCCACAGATACGCAGTATTTT
j_gene: TRBJ2-2; v_gene: TRBV20-1; d_gene: -; abundance: -; CDR3aa: CSARVRRTGELFF; CDR3nt: TGCAGTGCTAGGGTGAGACGCACCGGGGAGCTGTTTTTT
j_gene: TRBJ1-2; v_gene: TRBV5-1; d_gene: -; abundance: -; CDR3aa: CASSLGQDDYGYTF; CDR3nt: TGCGCCAGCAGCTTGGGACAGGATGACTATGGCTACACCTTC
j_gene: TRBJ2-7; v_gene: TRBV29-1; d_gene: TRBD2; abundance: many; CDR3aa: CSVGLAGGGEQYF; CDR3nt: TGCAGCGTTGGACTAGCGGGAGGGGGCGAGCAGTACTTC
j_gene: TRBJ1-5; v_gene: TRBV19; d_gene: -; abundance: -; CDR3aa: CASSIVGDAYNQPQHF; CDR3nt: TGTGCCAGTAGTATAGTCGGGGACGCCTACAATCAGCCCCAGCATTTT
j_gene: TRBJ2-1; v_gene: TRBV12-3/TRBV12-4; d_gene: -; abundance: many; CDR3aa: CASSLDGTHNEQFF; CDR3nt: TGTGCCAGCAGTTTGGACGGGACCCACAATGAGCAGTTCTTC
j_gene: TRBJ2-1; v_gene: TRBV12-3/TRBV12-4; d_gene: -; abundance: many; CDR3aa: CASSQGWNEQFF; CDR3nt: TGTGCCAGCAGTCAGGGGTGGAATGAGCAGTTCTTC
j_gene: TRBJ2-6; v_gene: TRBV7-6; d_gene: -; abundance: many; CDR3aa: CASSRQFGSGANVLTF; CDR3nt: TGTGCCAGCAGCCGACAGTTTGGGTCTGGGGCCAACGTCCTGACTTTC
j_gene: TRBJ2-3; v_gene: TRBV20-1; d_gene: -; abundance: -; CDR3aa: CSARVPGGGDTQYF; CDR3nt: TGCAGTGCTAGAGTCCCAGGGGGGGGAGATACGCAGTATTTT
j_gene: TRBJ2-6; v_gene: TRBV3-1; d_gene: TRBD1; abundance: -; CDR3aa: CASSLGTGGYGANVLTF; CDR3nt: TGTGCCAGCAGCCTCGGGACAGGCGGTTATGGGGCCAACGTCCTGACTTTC
j_gene: TRBJ2-5; v_gene: TRBV10-3; d_gene: -; abundance: few; CDR3aa: CAIQGRGKPEQETQYF; CDR3nt: TGTGCCATCCAGGGTCGGGGCAAACCCGAGCAAGAGACCCAGTACTTC
j_gene: TRBJ1-5; v_gene: TRBV10-3; d_gene: -; abundance: few; CDR3aa: CAISADGIPNQPQHF; CDR3nt: TGTGCCATCAGTGCCGACGGGATACCTAATCAGCCCCAGCATTTT
j_gene: TRBJ2-1; v_gene: TRBV15; d_gene: TRBD2; abundance: -; CDR3aa: CATSPRLAGGNEQFF; CDR3nt: TGTGCCACCAGCCCAAGACTAGCGGGAGGTAATGAGCAGTTCTTC
j_gene: TRBJ2-2; v_gene: TRBV5-1; d_gene: -; abundance: -; CDR3aa: CASSPRPNTGELFF; CDR3nt: TGCGCCAGCAGCCCCCGGCCTAACACCGGGGAGCTGTTTTTT
j_gene: TRBJ2-1; v_gene: TRBV7-2; d_gene: TRBD2; abundance: few; CDR3aa: CASSLDGRRGGLEQFF; CDR3nt: TGTGCCAGCAGCTTAGACGGTCGGCGGGGGGGCCTTGAGCAGTTCTTC
j_gene: TRBJ2-3; v_gene: TRBV7-7; d_gene: -; abundance: -; CDR3aa: CASSSDRRDTQYF; CDR3nt: TGTGCCAGCAGCTCGGACCGAAGGGATACGCAGTATTTT
j_gene: TRBJ2-3; v_gene: TRBV4-3; d_gene: -; abundance: few; CDR3aa: CASSQINTDTQYF; CDR3nt: TGCGCCAGCAGCCAAATTAACACAGATACGCAGTATTTT
j_gene: TRBJ2-6; v_gene: TRBV4-2; d_gene: -; abundance: few; CDR3aa: CASSTSRQESSGANVLTF; CDR3nt: TGTGCCAGCAGCACCAGCCGACAGGAAAGCTCTGGGGCCAACGTCCTGACTTTC
j_gene: TRBJ2-5; v_gene: TRBV6-5; d_gene: -; abundance: -; CDR3aa: CASSYSSGRGETQYF; CDR3nt: TGTGCCAGCAGTTACTCGAGTGGGCGAGGGGAGACCCAGTACTTC
j_gene: TRBJ2-7; v_gene: TRBV20-1; d_gene: -; abundance: -; CDR3aa: CSARGDKYEQYF; CDR3nt: TGCAGTGCTAGAGGGGACAAGTACGAGCAGTACTTC
j_gene: TRBJ2-7; v_gene: TRBV6-5; d_gene: -; abundance: -; CDR3aa: CASSYQGGATYEQYF; CDR3nt: TGTGCCAGCAGTTACCAAGGCGGGGCTACCTACGAGCAGTACTTC
j_gene: TRBJ2-5; v_gene: TRBV5-1; d_gene: -; abundance: few; CDR3aa: CASSLEEEETQYF; CDR3nt: TGCGCCAGCAGCTTGGAGGAGGAGGAGACCCAGTACTTC